A selection of T cell receptor beta chains follows, all from one sample in a study of blood T cell repertoires in COVID-19. Assay: immunoSEQ multiplex PCR; the TCRdb copy retains only in-frame clones and omits some. The sample records fewer than 60,000 clones, roughly 90% being singletons. The sequenced sample was peripheral blood. The receptors derive from a human donor in a cohort sampled during active COVID-19. CDR3s leave out the opening cysteine and the closing phenylalanine or tryptophan. Each record gives: V gene, J gene, CDR3 protein.

TRBV6-2/TRBV6-3	TRBJ1-5	ASSTAPQGSNQPQH
TRBV5-5	TRBJ1-1	ASSSWGGRTEAF
TRBV19	TRBJ2-7	ASSITVTYEQY
TRBV2	TRBJ1-2	ASRGRGYGYT
TRBV9	TRBJ2-7	ASSLEPSGSPLYEQY
TRBV11-2	TRBJ1-4	ASSTTGSGKLF
TRBV5-1	TRBJ1-6	ASSLGQNNSPLH
TRBV18	TRBJ2-7	ASSNQALAGVSGEQY
TRBV15	TRBJ2-3	ATTRDRSSDTQY
TRBV15	TRBJ1-5	ATSSLFRGARHQPQH
TRBV29-1	TRBJ1-1	SVQRDTEAF
TRBV7-9	TRBJ1-3	ASSLGGTGGGNTIY
TRBV10-2	TRBJ2-3	ASSRQGDPDTQY
TRBV10-3	TRBJ2-4	AISGTSSGNIQY
TRBV24-1	TRBJ1-2	ATSASGTTQYYGYT
TRBV6-5	TRBJ1-2	ASSYSPRQAGYT
TRBV6-5	TRBJ2-7	ASRGTGTASYEQY
TRBV18	TRBJ2-3	ASSPVGQNLDTQY
TRBV18	TRBJ1-6	ASSVQATNSPLH
TRBV5-8	TRBJ1-5	ASSLRNRGDNQPQH
TRBV5-5	TRBJ1-6	ASSTAGSRYNSPLH
TRBV6-1	TRBJ2-2	ASSDQTAGELF
TRBV20-1	TRBJ2-7	SASRRQDRYEQY
TRBV6-6	TRBJ2-3	ASSRLAGSMRGDTQY
TRBV11-2	TRBJ1-3	ASSFGSYSSGNTIY
TRBV11-2	TRBJ2-7	ASSSGGSGSYEQY
TRBV11-2	TRBJ1-6	ASSFIKGGRGNSPLH
TRBV3-1/TRBV3-2	TRBJ1-6	ASSRYEESPLH
TRBV7-2	TRBJ1-2	ASSLTGSRGYT
TRBV7-8	TRBJ2-1	ASILTGGEQF
TRBV9	TRBJ2-2	ASSVDPGQNTGELF
TRBV27	TRBJ2-7	ASRRNGRGSSYEQY
TRBV5-1	TRBJ2-3	ASSSAGTGYGTDTQY
TRBV7-2	TRBJ2-7	ASSLGTDSYEQY
TRBV4-1	TRBJ1-2	ASSQDRDPGYT
TRBV6-6	TRBJ1-1	ASRSGQNTEAF
TRBV6-5	TRBJ2-7	ASSETSGYEQY
TRBV4-2	TRBJ2-2	ASSLGTSGTNTGELF
TRBV19	TRBJ1-5	ASSIDNRGIYNQPQH
TRBV12-3/TRBV12-4	TRBJ1-5	ASSFPGQPQH
TRBV5-1	TRBJ1-6	ASSPFSDRANSPLH
TRBV10-3	TRBJ2-3	AISESGLADPDTQY
TRBV9	TRBJ2-7	ASSVGQGLNYEQY
TRBV12-5	TRBJ2-5	ASGIRAGETQY
TRBV14	TRBJ1-1	ASSRRGNTEAF
TRBV28	TRBJ2-7	ASSLAAAGLAYEQY
TRBV19	TRBJ2-3	ASSRSAHQGDTQY
TRBV12-3/TRBV12-4	TRBJ2-7	ASSFLSSYEQY